This T cell receptor beta chain was sequenced for a study of radiotherapy plus CTLA-4 blockade in lung cancer. Study-level background: Objective responses emerged in 18% of patients, and around 31% attained disease control.

Ipilimumab CTLA-4 blockade and focal radiation were given to patients with chemo-refractory metastatic non-small-cell lung cancer. Findings and caveats of the study: Expansion of tumor-derived TCR clones was observed in blood after radiotherapy plus ipilimumab. Early clone dynamics of blood T cells, plus interferon-beta, reportedly predicted response best.

Remarks on this clone: No antigen is known for it.

Profiling relied on immunoSEQ multiplex PCR, and the TCRdb table lists in-frame clones only, not all of them. In the table there are 35,000 to 40,000 clones, 55% to 75% of which are singletons. The sequences come from peripheral blood, collected from a patient treated with radiotherapy plus ipilimumab. This receptor was taken from a human donor with non-small cell lung cancer who had stable disease on radiotherapy plus ipilimumab.

The CDR3 DNA sequence: TGTGCCAGCAGCTCGACACAGAACACTGAAGCTTTCTTT. Protein product: CASSSTQNTEAFF. This rearrangement joins TRBV7-6 to TRBJ1-1; D ambiguous. V shed 4 bases and J shed 1 base, with 7 bases lying between them. The germline gives CDR1 SGHVS, CDR2 FNYEAQ. The CDR3 has 13 residues.